This T cell receptor beta chain is from a study of breast tumors, draining lymph nodes, adjacent tissues. The study, taken as a whole, reports: Compared with basal-like, luminal-like tumors shared significantly more repertoire with nontumor tissue.

One entry per CDR3 protein results from TCRdb running MiXCR on the multiplex PCR reads. Here the sample spans about 63,000 distinct CDR3 sequences, approximately 62% being singletons. Germline-derived CDR1 and CDR2 are DFQATT and SNEGSKA (reference sequence). This CDR3 region has 18 residues. The V and J ends lost 6 bases and 4 bases, in that order; junction bases with no gene match: 11. In regard to this clonotype: The antigen is not known.

The sequence was obtained from a female donor with breast cancer. Some clones in this sample may be carry-over from other donors' samples. The V gene is TRBV20-1, the J gene TRBJ2-6; 14 bases are a match to TRBD2. Material: breast tumor tissue. This chain's CDR3 is CSASSRGLAGAGANVLTF. CDR3 sequence (DNA): TGCAGTGCCAGTAGCCGGGGACTAGCGGGGGCCGGGGCCAACGTCCTGACTTTC.